This paragraph covers one TCR beta chain sequence. Its antigen is undetermined. Profiling relied on immunoSEQ multiplex PCR, and the TCRdb table lists in-frame clones only, not all of them. The sample shows 90,000 to 120,000 clones, 80% to 90% of them seen only once. This specimen comes from a study of T cell responses to AZD1222 COVID-19 vaccine. Study-wide points: Two AZD1222 administrations were followed by greater Spike-specific TCR breadth and depth. There were repertoire samples only from the period after the peak T cell response. Possibly, clonal diversity was underestimated; donors were largely white British and included more females. The study reported that nearly half of spike-specific TCRs target unmutated variant regions.

The CDR3 extends over 10 amino acids. V was shortened by 0 bases and J by 13 bases, with 6 bases between the two germline ends. The sequence was collected from an adult in good health. V gene TRBV23-1 combines with J gene TRBJ1-2, with no clear D. TRBV23-1 is placed among ORFs of uncertain function. The source material was peripheral blood, sampled on day 0 of AZD1222 vaccination. The CDR3 DNA reads TGCGCCAGCAGTCAATCGGAGGCCACCTTC. This codes for CASSQSEATF.